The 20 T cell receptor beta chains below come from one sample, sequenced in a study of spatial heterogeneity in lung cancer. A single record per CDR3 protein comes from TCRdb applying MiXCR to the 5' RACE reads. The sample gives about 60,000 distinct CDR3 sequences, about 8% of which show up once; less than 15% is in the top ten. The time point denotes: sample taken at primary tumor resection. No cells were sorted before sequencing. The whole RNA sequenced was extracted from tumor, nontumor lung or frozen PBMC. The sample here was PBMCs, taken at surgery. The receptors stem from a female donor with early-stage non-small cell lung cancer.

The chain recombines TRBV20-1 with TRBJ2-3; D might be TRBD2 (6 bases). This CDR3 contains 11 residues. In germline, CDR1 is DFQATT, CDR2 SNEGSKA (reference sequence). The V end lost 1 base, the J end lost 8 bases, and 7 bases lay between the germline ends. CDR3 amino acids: CSARAGATQYF. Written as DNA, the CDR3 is TGCAGTGCTAGAGCGGGAGCTACGCAGTATTTT.

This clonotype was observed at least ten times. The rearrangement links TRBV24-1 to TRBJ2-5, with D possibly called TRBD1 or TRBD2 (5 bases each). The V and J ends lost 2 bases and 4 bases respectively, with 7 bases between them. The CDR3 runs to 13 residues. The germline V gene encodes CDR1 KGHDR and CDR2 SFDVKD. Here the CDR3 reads CATSDWDAETQYF. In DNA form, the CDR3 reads TGTGCCACCAGTGATTGGGACGCAGAGACCCAGTACTTC.

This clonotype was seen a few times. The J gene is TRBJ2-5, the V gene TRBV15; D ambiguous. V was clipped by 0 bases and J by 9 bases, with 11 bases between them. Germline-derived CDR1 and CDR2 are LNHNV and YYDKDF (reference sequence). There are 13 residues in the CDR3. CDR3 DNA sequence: TGTGCCACCAGCAGAGACCTGCAGACGGCCCAGTACTTC. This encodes CATSRDLQTAQYF.

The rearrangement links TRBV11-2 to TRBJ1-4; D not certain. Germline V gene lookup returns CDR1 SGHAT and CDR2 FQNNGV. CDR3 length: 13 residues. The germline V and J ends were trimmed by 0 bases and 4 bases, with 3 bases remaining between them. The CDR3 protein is CASSLDRNEKLFF. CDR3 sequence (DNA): TGTGCCAGCAGCTTAGACCGTAATGAAAAACTGTTTTTT.

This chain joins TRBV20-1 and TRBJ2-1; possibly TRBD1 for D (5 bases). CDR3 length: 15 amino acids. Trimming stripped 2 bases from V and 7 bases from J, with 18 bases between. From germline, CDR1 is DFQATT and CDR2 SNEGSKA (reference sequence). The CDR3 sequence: CSARPTAWVVNEQFF. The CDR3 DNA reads TGCAGTGCTAGACCGACAGCCTGGGTGGTGAATGAGCAGTTCTTC.

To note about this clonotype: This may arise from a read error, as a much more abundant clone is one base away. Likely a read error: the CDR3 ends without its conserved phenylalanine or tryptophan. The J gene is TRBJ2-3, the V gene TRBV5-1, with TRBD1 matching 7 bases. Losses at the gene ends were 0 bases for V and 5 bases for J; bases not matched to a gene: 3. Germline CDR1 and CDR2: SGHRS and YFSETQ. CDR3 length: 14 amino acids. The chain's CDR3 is CASSLAGGIDTQYL. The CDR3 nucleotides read TGCGCCAGCAGCTTGGCAGGGGGAATAGATACGCAGTATCTT.

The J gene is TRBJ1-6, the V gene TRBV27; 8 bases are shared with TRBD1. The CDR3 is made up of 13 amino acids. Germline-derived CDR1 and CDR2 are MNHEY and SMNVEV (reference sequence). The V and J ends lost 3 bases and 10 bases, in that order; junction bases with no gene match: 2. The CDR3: CASSLDRVSPLHF. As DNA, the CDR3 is TGTGCCAGCAGTTTGGACAGGGTCTCACCCCTCCACTTT.

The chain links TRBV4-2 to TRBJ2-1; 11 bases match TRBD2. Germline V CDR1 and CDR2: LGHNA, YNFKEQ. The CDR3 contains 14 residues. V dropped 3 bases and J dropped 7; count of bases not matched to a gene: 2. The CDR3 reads CASSHGTSGNEQFF. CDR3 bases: TGTGCCAGCAGCCACGGGACTAGCGGAAATGAGCAGTTCTTC.

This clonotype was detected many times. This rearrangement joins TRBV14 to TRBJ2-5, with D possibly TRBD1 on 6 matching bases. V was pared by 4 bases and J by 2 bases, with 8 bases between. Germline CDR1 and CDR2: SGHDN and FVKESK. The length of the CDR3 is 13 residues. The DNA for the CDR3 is TGTGCCAGCAGCCTGCAGGGGCAAGAGACCCAGTACTTC. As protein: CASSLQGQETQYF.

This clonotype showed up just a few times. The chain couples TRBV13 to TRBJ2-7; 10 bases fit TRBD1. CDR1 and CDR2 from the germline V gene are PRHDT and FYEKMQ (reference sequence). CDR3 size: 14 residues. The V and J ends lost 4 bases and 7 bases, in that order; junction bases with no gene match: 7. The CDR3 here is CASSSTGGIGEQYF. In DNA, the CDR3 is TGTGCCAGCAGCTCGACAGGGGGCATTGGTGAGCAGTACTTC.

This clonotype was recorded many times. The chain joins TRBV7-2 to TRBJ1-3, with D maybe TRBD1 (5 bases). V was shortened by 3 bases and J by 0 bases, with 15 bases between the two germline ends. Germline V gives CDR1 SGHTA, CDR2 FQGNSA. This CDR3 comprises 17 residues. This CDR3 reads CASSLVAQVRSGNTIYF. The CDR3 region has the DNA TGTGCCAGCAGCTTGGTCGCACAGGTCCGCTCTGGAAACACCATATATTTT.

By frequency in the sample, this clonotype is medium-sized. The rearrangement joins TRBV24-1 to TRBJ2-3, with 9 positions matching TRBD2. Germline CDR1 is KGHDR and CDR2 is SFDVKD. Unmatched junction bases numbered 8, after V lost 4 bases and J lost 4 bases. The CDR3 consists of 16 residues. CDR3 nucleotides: TGTGCCACCAGTGACTGGACTAGCGATGTACCAGATACGCAGTATTTT. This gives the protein CATSDWTSDVPDTQYF.

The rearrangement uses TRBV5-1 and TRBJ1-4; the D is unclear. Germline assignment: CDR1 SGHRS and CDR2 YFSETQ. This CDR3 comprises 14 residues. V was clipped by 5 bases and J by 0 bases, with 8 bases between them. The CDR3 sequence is CASRPQATNEKLFF. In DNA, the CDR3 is TGCGCCAGCAGGCCGCAGGCAACTAATGAAAAACTGTTTTTT.

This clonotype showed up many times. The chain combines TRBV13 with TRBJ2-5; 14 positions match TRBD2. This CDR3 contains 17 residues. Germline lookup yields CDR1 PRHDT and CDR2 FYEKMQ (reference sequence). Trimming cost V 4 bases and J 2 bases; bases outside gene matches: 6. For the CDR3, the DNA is TGTGCCAGCAGCTCCGGGACTAGCGGGAGAGGTCAAGAGACCCAGTACTTC. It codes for CASSSGTSGRGQETQYF. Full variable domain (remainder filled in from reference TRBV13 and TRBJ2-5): AAGVIQSPRHLIKEKRETATLKCYPIPRHDTVYWYQQGPGQDPQFLISFYEKMQSDKGSIPDRFSAQQFSDYHSELNMSSLELGDSALYFCASSSGTSGRGQETQYFGPGTRLLVL.

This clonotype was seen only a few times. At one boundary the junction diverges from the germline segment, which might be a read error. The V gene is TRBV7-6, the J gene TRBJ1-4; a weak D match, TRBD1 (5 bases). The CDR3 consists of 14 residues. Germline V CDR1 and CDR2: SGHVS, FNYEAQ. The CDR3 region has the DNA TGTGCCAGCAGCCTCGACAGATCAAATGCAAAACTGTTTTTT. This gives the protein CASSLDRSNAKLFF.

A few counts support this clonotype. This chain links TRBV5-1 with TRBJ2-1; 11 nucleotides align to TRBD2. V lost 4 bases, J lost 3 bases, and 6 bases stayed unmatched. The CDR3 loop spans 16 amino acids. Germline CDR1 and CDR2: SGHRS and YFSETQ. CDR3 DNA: TGCGCCAGCAGCCCCAGACTAGCGGGACTCTACAATGAGCAGTTCTTC. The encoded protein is CASSPRLAGLYNEQFF.

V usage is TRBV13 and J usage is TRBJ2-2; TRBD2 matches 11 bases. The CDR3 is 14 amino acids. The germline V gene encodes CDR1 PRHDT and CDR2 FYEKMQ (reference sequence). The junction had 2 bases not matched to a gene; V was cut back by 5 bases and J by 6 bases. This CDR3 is CASSLSGRAGELFF. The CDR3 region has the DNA TGTGCCAGCAGCCTTAGCGGGAGGGCCGGGGAGCTGTTTTTT.

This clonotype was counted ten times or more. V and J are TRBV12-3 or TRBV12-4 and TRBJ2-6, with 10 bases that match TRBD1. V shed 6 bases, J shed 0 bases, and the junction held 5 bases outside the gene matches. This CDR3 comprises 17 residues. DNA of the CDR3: TGTGCCAGCAGCCTCTGGGACAGGGGCTCTGGGGCCAACGTCCTGACTTTC. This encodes CASSLWDRGSGANVLTF.

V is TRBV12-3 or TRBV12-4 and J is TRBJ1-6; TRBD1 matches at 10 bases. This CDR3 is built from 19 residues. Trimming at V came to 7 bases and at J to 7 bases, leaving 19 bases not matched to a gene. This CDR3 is CASIADRGRGHRGNSPLHF. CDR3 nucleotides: TGTGCCAGCATTGCCGACAGGGGGCGGGGCCACAGGGGGAATTCACCCCTCCACTTT.

Written as DNA, the CDR3 is TGCGCCAGCAGCGCTGGGGGGAACACTGAAGCTTTCTTT. Protein sequence: CASSAGGNTEAFF. The rearrangement uses TRBV5-1 and TRBJ1-1; D perhaps matches TRBD1 (5 bases). Germline lookup yields CDR1 SGHRS and CDR2 YFSETQ. The CDR3 has 13 residues. Trimming pared 4 bases from V and 1 base from J, leaving 8 bases between. Filled out from reference TRBV5-1 and TRBJ1-1, the complete variable domain reads KAGVTQTPRYLIKTRGQQVTLSCSPISGHRSVSWYQQTPGQGLQFLFEYFSETQRNKGNFPGRFSGRQFSNSRSEMNVSTLELGDSALYLCASSAGGNTEAFFGQGTRLTVV.